The 23 T cell receptor beta chains reported below all come from one sample, sequenced in a study of radiation and T cells in renal cell carcinoma. The sample's time point: baseline pretreatment blood. Treatment noted: 15 Gy SBRT to primary tumor, nephrectomy 4 weeks later. This table comes from immunoSEQ multiplex PCR, and its TCRdb copy is limited to in-frame clones, with some not included. The sample includes approximately 120,000 clones, around 80% of them seen just once. Source: blood, taken from a patient whose treatment included radiotherapy and nephrectomy. The receptors derive from a woman aged 55-70 years with renal cell carcinoma.

Only one count was recorded for this clone. This sequence joins TRBV6-5 and TRBJ1-1, with D uncertain. Looked up from germline, CDR1 is MNHEY and CDR2 is SVGAGI. Trimming left V 0 bases short and J 5 bases short, with 10 bases between. The CDR3 consists of 14 residues. DNA of the CDR3: TGTGCCAGCAGTTACTCGATTCTGGAGACTGAAGCTTTCTTT. Translation gives CASSYSILETEAFF.

The rearrangement uses TRBV9 and TRBJ1-6; no reliable D call. The CDR3 is 13 amino acids. Germline V gene lookup returns CDR1 SGDLS and CDR2 YYNGEE. The V end lost 3 bases, the J end lost 9 bases, and 10 bases lay between the germline ends. The CDR3 loop reads CASSDGRGSPLHF. The CDR3 region has the DNA TGTGCCAGCAGCGATGGGAGAGGTTCACCCCTCCACTTT.

This sequence joins TRBV28 and TRBJ2-2; D gene ambiguous. This CDR3 has 13 residues. Germline CDR1 MDHEN, CDR2 SYDVKM. CDR3 in amino acids: CGVFKSNTGELFF. The CDR3 nucleotides are TGTGGCGTGTTCAAGTCGAACACCGGGGAGCTGTTTTTT.

The CDR3 DNA reads TGCGCCAGCAGCCAAGATCTCGGGACCTCCTACGAGCAGTACTTC. It is translated as CASSQDLGTSYEQYF. The chain links TRBV4-3 to TRBJ2-7; D is perhaps TRBD1 or TRBD2 (5 bases each). The V and J ends lost 0 bases and 0 bases respectively, with 9 bases between them. The CDR3 totals 15 residues. Germline CDR1 reads LGHNA; CDR2 reads YSLEER.

This clone has a single count. The J gene is TRBJ1-5, the V gene TRBV5-1; D perhaps matches TRBD1 (6 bases). Germline V gene lookup returns CDR1 SGHRS and CDR2 YFSETQ. This CDR3 spans 17 amino acids. The CDR3 loop reads CVKGLQGSPSLNQPQHF. The CDR3 DNA reads TGCGTCAAGGGGCTCCAGGGGTCTCCCTCACTAAATCAGCCCCAGCATTTT. Using reference TRBV5-1 and TRBJ1-5 for the parts outside the CDR3, the full variable domain is KAGVTQTPRYLIKTRGQQVTLSCSPISGHRSVSWYQQTPGQGLQFLFEYFSETQRNKGNFPGRFSGRQFSNSRSEMNVSTLELGDSALYLCVKGLQGSPSLNQPQHFGDGTRLSIL.

J is TRBJ2-5 and V is TRBV7-9; 8 nucleotides line up with TRBD1. Germline V lookup: CDR1 SEHNR, CDR2 FQNEAQ (reference sequence). The CDR3 runs 14 residues. V trimming: 5 bases; J trimming: 7 bases; junction bases outside the gene matches: 9. CDR3 sequence: CASSQDRERGTQYF. Here the CDR3 DNA reads TGTGCCAGCAGCCAGGACAGGGAGCGAGGGACCCAGTACTTC.

This chain uses TRBV27 with TRBJ1-1, with TRBD1 as a possible D gene (6 bases). This CDR3 is 13 amino acids long. Germline V CDR1 and CDR2: MNHEY, SMNVEV (reference sequence). V was pared by 3 bases and J by 8 bases, with 13 bases between. Written as DNA, the CDR3 is TGTGCCAGCAGTTTTAATCCGGACAGCGAAGCTTTCTTT. This encodes CASSFNPDSEAFF.

This chain joins TRBV5-1 and TRBJ1-2; D possibly corresponds to TRBD1 (6 bases). The V end lost 3 bases, the J end lost 1 base, and 13 bases lay between the germline ends. Germline lookup yields CDR1 SGHRS and CDR2 YFSETQ. There are 15 residues in the CDR3. The CDR3 loop is CASSYGTPDNYGYTF. CDR3 DNA sequence: TGCGCCAGCAGCTACGGGACACCCGATAACTATGGCTACACCTTC.

The rearrangement links TRBV6-1 to TRBJ1-5; no clear D gene. The CDR3 runs 15 residues. Germline CDR1 MNHNS, CDR2 SASEGT. V gave up 8 bases and J gave up 5 bases, with 19 bases separating them. CDR3 in DNA: TGTGCCAGCGAGGTGGTACTCTTCTCGTATCAGCCCCAGCATTTT. Amino acids: CASEVVLFSYQPQHF.

This clone showed up just a few times. This chain connects TRBV19 to TRBJ1-5, with no clear D. The germline V and J ends were trimmed by 6 bases and 4 bases, with 13 bases remaining between them. The CDR3 spans 14 residues. Germline V gene lookup returns CDR1 LNHDA and CDR2 SQIVND (reference sequence). CDR3 sequence (DNA): TGTGCCAGTAGCCGATCGGTCGGGAATCAGCCCCAGCATTTT. Protein: CASSRSVGNQPQHF.

V and J are TRBV7-8 and TRBJ1-5, with 7 bases lining up with TRBD1. The CDR3 sequence is 16 residues long. V trimming: 3 bases; J trimming: 1 base; junction bases outside the gene matches: 6. Germline V gives CDR1 SGHVS, CDR2 FQNEAQ. The CDR3 loop reads CASSLGGQTSNQPQHF. The CDR3 DNA reads TGTGCCAGCAGCTTGGGGGGACAGACAAGCAATCAGCCCCAGCATTTT.

The CDR3 nucleotides are TGTGCCAGCAGTTCCCCTCGGCAGGAGGGCGGGGAGACCCAGTACTTC. Protein sequence: CASSSPRQEGGETQYF. V is TRBV6-6 and J is TRBJ2-5; D may be TRBD2 (6 bases). Trimming shortened V by 4 bases and J by 5 bases, and 20 bases separated the two germline ends. The CDR3 loop spans 16 amino acids. From germline, CDR1 is MNHNY and CDR2 SVGAGI (reference sequence).

This chain uses TRBV4-3 with TRBJ2-3, with D maybe TRBD1 (6 bases). The CDR3 spans 16 residues. Trimming stripped 0 bases from V and 2 bases from J, with 12 bases between. Germline assignment: CDR1 LGHNA and CDR2 YSLEER. Written as DNA, the CDR3 is TGCGCCAGCAGCCAAGATTACGGACAGTACACAGATACGCAGTATTTT. Protein: CASSQDYGQYTDTQYF.

CDR3 DNA: TGCGCCAGCAGCTTTGGGGGACGGAGCTCTGGAAACACCATATATTTT. This sequence encodes CASSFGGRSSGNTIYF. The genes are TRBV5-1 and TRBJ1-3; the D gene is possibly TRBD1 (5 bases). Trimming took 2 bases from V and 0 from J, leaving 12 bases between them. The CDR3 length is 16 residues. Germline V gene lookup returns CDR1 SGHRS and CDR2 YFSETQ.

The rearrangement joins TRBV11-2 to TRBJ1-5, with D uncertain. This CDR3 is built from 13 residues. Germline assignment: CDR1 SGHAT and CDR2 FQNNGV. The ends were cut back, 1 base at V and 4 bases at J, with 5 bases in the middle. In nucleotides, the CDR3 is TGTGCCAGCAGCTTAGCTTATAATCAGCCCCAGCATTTT. Translating it yields CASSLAYNQPQHF.

In this sample, this clone turned up once. This sequence joins TRBV28 and TRBJ1-3, with TRBD1 matching over 9 bases. The CDR3 spans 16 residues. CDR1 MDHEN and CDR2 SYDVKM come from the germline V gene. J gave up 0 bases and V 4 bases, and 4 bases lay outside the gene matches. Here the CDR3 DNA reads TGTGCCAGCAGTTCTGGACAGGGGATCTCTGGAAACACCATATATTTT. This encodes CASSSGQGISGNTIYF. The full variable domain, its missing parts supplied by reference TRBV28 and TRBJ1-3, is DVKVTQSSRYLVKRTGEKVFLECVQDMDHENMFWYRQDPGLGLRLIYFSYDVKMKEKGDIPEGYSVSREKKERFSLILESASTNQTSMYLCASSSGQGISGNTIYFGEGSWLTVV.

The chain couples TRBV11-2 to TRBJ2-7; no definite D call. Per the germline V gene, CDR1 is SGHAT and CDR2 is FQNNGV. CDR3 length equals 19 residues. V shed 3 bases and J shed 3 bases, with 27 bases lying between them. The CDR3 reads CASSLGGSVGHYSNYEQYF. The CDR3 DNA reads as TGTGCCAGCAGCTTGGGCGGATCTGTCGGCCACTACTCGAACTACGAGCAGTACTTC. The full variable domain, its missing parts supplied by reference TRBV11-2 and TRBJ2-7, is EAGVAQSPRYKIIEKRQSVAFWCNPISGHATLYWYQQILGQGPKLLIQFQNNGVVDDSQLPKDRFSAERLKGVDSTLKIQPAKLEDSAVYLCASSLGGSVGHYSNYEQYFGPGTRLTVT.

The rearrangement uses TRBV19 and TRBJ2-7; tentatively, D is TRBD2 (6 bases). CDR1 and CDR2 from the germline V gene are LNHDA and SQIVND (reference sequence). Trimming pared 9 bases from V and 0 bases from J, leaving 12 bases between. The CDR3 loop spans 13 amino acids. CDR3 residues: CASSEGISYEQYF. CDR3 nucleotides: TGTGCCAGCTCGGAGGGGATCTCCTACGAGCAGTACTTC.

This chain connects TRBV10-1 to TRBJ2-3; TRBD2 aligns across 7 bases. Germline V gene data show CDR1 as WNHNN and CDR2 as SYGVQD (reference sequence). The CDR3 spans 15 residues. V lost 3 bases to trimming and J lost 5 bases; unmatched junction nucleotides: 8. CDR3: CASSDGYGGKDTQYF. CDR3 in DNA: TGCGCCAGCAGTGACGGGTACGGGGGGAAAGATACGCAGTATTTT.

This clone was detected a few times. The chain employs TRBV18 and TRBJ1-1; no clear D. This CDR3 is built from 14 residues. Trimming shortened V by 2 bases and J by 3 bases, and 10 bases separated the two germline ends. Germline loops: CDR1 KGHSH, CDR2 LQKENI. The chain's CDR3 is CASSPVEGDTEAFF. The CDR3 DNA follows: TGTGCCAGCTCACCAGTGGAGGGTGACACTGAAGCTTTCTTT.

The J gene is TRBJ1-4, the V gene TRBV28; D gene unclear. V shed 6 bases and J shed 11 bases, with 19 bases lying between them. This CDR3 is built from 14 residues. CDR1 and CDR2 from the germline V gene are MDHEN and SYDVKM. The CDR3 loop reads CASRARWLLGKLFF. CDR3 coding DNA: TGTGCCAGCAGGGCCCGTTGGCTCCTTGGGAAACTGTTTTTT. The variable domain in full, completed from reference TRBV28 and TRBJ1-4, reads DVKVTQSSRYLVKRTGEKVFLECVQDMDHENMFWYRQDPGLGLRLIYFSYDVKMKEKGDIPEGYSVSREKKERFSLILESASTNQTSMYLCASRARWLLGKLFFGSGTQLSVL.

The chain uses TRBV7-2 and TRBJ2-3; no definite D call. The V gene lost 3 bases and the J gene lost 4 bases, with 20 bases spanning the gap. Germline CDR1 SGHTA, CDR2 FQGNSA. The length of the CDR3 is 17 residues. CDR3 in amino acids: CASSFLLEPPLADTQYF. CDR3 DNA sequence: TGTGCCAGCAGCTTTCTTTTAGAACCCCCATTGGCAGATACGCAGTATTTT.

This clone appeared a few times. The chain joins TRBV5-1 to TRBJ1-2; the match to TRBD1 covers 8 bases. V shed 4 bases and J 4 bases; nucleotides not matched to a gene: 6. The CDR3 extends over 14 amino acids. The germline V gene has CDR1 SGHRS and CDR2 YFSETQ. CDR3 amino acids: CASSGQGLVYGYTF. For the CDR3, the DNA is TGCGCCAGCAGCGGACAGGGTCTCGTCTATGGCTACACCTTC.